This TCR beta chain was captured in a study of blood T cell repertoires in COVID-19. Study information: Whether acute or convalescent, the COVID-19 samples came from the United States, Italy and Spain. In each case, the material was cDNA or gDNA derived from T cells, B-cell-depleted T cells, or PBMCs.

This CDR3 has 13 residues. CDR1 and CDR2 from the germline V gene are MNHEY and SVGEGT. The V and J ends lost 5 bases and 8 bases, in that order; junction bases with no gene match: 5. Followed over time, Seattle patients had been enrolled while infection was active. The protocol was immunoSEQ multiplex PCR, while the TCRdb copy is restricted to in-frame clones and leaves out a portion. Seen here are about 220,000 clones, 86% observed once, and the top ten hold approximately 10%. This clonotype was obtained from a woman in her fifties or sixties with COVID-19, enrolled during active disease. The sample comprised peripheral blood. V and J are TRBV6-2 or TRBV6-3 and TRBJ1-2; 10 bases match TRBD1. CDR3 protein: CASSPGQGRGYTF. The CDR3 DNA is TGTGCCAGCAGTCCGGGACAGGGGCGCGGCTACACCTTC.